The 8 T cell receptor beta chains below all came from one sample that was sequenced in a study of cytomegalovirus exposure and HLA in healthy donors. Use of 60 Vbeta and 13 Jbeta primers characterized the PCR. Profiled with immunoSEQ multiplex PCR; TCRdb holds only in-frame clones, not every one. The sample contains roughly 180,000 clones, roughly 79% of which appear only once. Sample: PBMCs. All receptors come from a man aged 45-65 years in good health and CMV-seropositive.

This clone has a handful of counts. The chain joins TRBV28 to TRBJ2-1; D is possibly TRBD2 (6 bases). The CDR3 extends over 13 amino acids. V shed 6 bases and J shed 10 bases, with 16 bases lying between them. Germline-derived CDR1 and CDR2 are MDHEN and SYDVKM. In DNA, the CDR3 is TGTGCCAGCAGAGCTGGCGGTGGAGGGGAGCAGTTCTTC. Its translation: CASRAGGGGEQFF.

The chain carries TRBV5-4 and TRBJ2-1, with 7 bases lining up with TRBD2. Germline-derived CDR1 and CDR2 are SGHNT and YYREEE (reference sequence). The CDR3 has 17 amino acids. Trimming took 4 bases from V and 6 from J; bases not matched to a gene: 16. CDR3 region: CASSLGGSALAVNEQFF. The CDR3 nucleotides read TGTGCCAGCAGCCTGGGTGGGTCCGCGCTAGCGGTCAATGAGCAGTTCTTC.

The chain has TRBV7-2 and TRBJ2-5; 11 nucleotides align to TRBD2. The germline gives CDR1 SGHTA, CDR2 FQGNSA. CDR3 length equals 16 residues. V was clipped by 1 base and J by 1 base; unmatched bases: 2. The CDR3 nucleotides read TGTGCCAGCAGCTTAGGACTAGCGGGGTTCCAAGAGACCCAGTACTTC. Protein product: CASSLGLAGFQETQYF.

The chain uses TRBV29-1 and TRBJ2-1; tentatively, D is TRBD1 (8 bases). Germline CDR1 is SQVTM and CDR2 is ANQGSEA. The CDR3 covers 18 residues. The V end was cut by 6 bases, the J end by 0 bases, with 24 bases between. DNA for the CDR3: TGCAGCGTAACAAACAGGGGGGGGAAGAGGGACTCCTACAATGAGCAGTTCTTC. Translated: CSVTNRGGKRDSYNEQFF.

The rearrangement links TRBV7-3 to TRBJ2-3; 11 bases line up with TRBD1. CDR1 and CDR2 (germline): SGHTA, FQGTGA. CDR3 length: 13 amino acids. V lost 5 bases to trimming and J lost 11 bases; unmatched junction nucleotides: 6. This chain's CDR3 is CASSGGTGGMQYF. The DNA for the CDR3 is TGTGCCAGCAGCGGCGGGACAGGGGGGATGCAGTATTTT.

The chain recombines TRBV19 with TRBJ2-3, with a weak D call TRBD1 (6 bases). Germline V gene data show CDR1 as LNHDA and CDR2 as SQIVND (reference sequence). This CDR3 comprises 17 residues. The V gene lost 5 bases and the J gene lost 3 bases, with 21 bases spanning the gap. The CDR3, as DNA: TGTGCCAGTAGTTCCGCATGGACAGCAACTGGGACAGATACGCAGTATTTT. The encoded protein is CASSSAWTATGTDTQYF. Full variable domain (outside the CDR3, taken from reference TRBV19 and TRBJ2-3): DGGITQSPKYLFRKEGQNVTLSCEQNLNHDAMYWYRQDPGQGLRLIYYSQIVNDFQKGDIAEGYSVSREKKESFPLTVTSAQKNPTAFYLCASSSAWTATGTDTQYFGPGTRLTVL.

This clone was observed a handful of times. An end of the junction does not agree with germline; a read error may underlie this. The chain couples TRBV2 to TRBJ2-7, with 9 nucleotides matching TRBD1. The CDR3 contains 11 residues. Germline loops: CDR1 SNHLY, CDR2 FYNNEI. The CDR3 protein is CASIFLDRGSF. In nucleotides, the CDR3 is TGTGCCAGCATTTTTCTAGACAGGGGGAGCTTC.

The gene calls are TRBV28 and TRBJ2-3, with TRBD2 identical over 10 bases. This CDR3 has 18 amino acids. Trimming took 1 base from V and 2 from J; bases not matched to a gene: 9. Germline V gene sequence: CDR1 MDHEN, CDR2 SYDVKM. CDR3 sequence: CASSLYLAGASYTDTQYF. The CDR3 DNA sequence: TGTGCCAGCAGTTTATACCTAGCGGGGGCCTCTTACACAGATACGCAGTATTTT.